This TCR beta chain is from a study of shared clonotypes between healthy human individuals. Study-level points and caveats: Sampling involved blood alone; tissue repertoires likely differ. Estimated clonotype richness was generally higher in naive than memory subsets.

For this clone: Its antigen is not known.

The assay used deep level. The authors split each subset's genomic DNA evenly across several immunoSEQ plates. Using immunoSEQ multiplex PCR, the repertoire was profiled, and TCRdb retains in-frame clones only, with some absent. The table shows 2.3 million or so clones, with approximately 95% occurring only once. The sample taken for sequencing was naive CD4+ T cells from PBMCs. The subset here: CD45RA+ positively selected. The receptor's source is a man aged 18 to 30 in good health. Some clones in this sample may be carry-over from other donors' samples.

CDR3 residues: CAISESLVGQYF. The CDR3 DNA is TGTGCCATCAGTGAGTCATTGGTAGGGCAGTACTTC. The chain couples TRBV10-3 to TRBJ2-7; D gene unclear. The V and J ends lost 0 bases and 9 bases respectively, with 9 bases between them. Germline assignment: CDR1 ENHRY and CDR2 SYGVKD. The CDR3 contains 12 residues.